Following are 23 T cell receptor beta chains from one sample sequenced in a study of blood T cell repertoires in COVID-19. Sequenced by immunoSEQ multiplex PCR; TCRdb stores in-frame clones only, minus some. The repertoire includes 350,000 to 450,000 clones, roughly nine tenths of them detected once, and over 0.7% sits in the top ten. The sample consisted of PBMCs or T cells enriched from blood (not recorded which). These receptors were taken from a woman aged 40-49 years who had been exposed to COVID-19.

The V gene is TRBV19, the J gene TRBJ1-4; 9 bases match TRBD1. J gave up 14 bases and V 9 bases, and 19 bases lay outside the gene matches. CDR1 is LNHDA and CDR2 is SQIVND in the germline V gene (reference sequence). The CDR3 covers 15 residues. CDR3 protein: CASSRTGVDVLGLFF. CDR3 nucleotide sequence: TGTGCCAGCAGCAGGACAGGGGTCGATGTCCTTGGGCTGTTTTTT.

The gene calls are TRBV11-2 and TRBJ2-7, with 11 bases fitting TRBD2. Germline CDR1 reads SGHAT; CDR2 reads FQNNGV. This CDR3 region has 15 residues. Unmatched junction bases numbered 4, after V lost 1 base and J lost 5 bases. The CDR3 region is CASSLGASGRHEQYF. Here the CDR3 DNA reads TGTGCCAGCAGCTTAGGGGCTAGCGGGAGGCACGAGCAGTACTTC.

This chain connects TRBV19 to TRBJ2-7; TRBD1 is a possible D gene (6 bases). The CDR3 extends over 15 amino acids. CDR1 is LNHDA, CDR2 SQIVND, per germline (reference sequence). Trimming took 4 bases from V and 0 from J, leaving 13 bases between them. The CDR3 DNA reads TGTGCCAGTAGTAAACAGACAGGACCCTCCTACGAGCAGTACTTC. It codes for CASSKQTGPSYEQYF.

The genes are TRBV9 and TRBJ2-5, with 12 bases fitting TRBD2. Unmatched junction bases numbered 1, after V lost 3 bases and J lost 4 bases. There are 14 residues in the CDR3. Germline-derived CDR1 and CDR2 are SGDLS and YYNGEE. The CDR3 is CASSEGLAGETQYF. CDR3 bases: TGTGCCAGCAGCGAGGGACTAGCGGGAGAGACCCAGTACTTC.

This chain joins TRBV19 and TRBJ1-2, with D possibly matching TRBD1 (6 bases). The CDR3 runs 14 residues. Germline V gene data show CDR1 as LNHDA and CDR2 as SQIVND (reference sequence). Trimming cost V 8 bases and J 8 bases, with 21 bases left between them. CDR3 nucleotides: TGTGCCAGTTCCGTCGTAGCGGGGGGCCAAGGCTACACCTTC. Residues: CASSVVAGGQGYTF.

The V and J genes are TRBV15 and TRBJ1-5, with D perhaps TRBD1 (5 bases). The germline CDR1 and CDR2 sequences are LNHNV and YYDKDF (reference sequence). The CDR3 runs to 17 residues. The V gene lost 1 base and the J gene lost 4 bases, with 17 bases spanning the gap. The CDR3 DNA reads TGTGCCACCAGCAGAGGCAGGGTCCCATTAGGGAATCAGCCCCAGCATTTT. This encodes CATSRGRVPLGNQPQHF.

V is TRBV9 and J is TRBJ2-7; perhaps TRBD2 as D (5 bases). Trimming left V 2 bases short and J 3 bases short, with 12 bases between. The germline CDR1 and CDR2 sequences are SGDLS and YYNGEE. The CDR3 contains 14 residues. For the CDR3, the DNA is TGTGCCAGCAGCGTTGGCTCCGGGAACTACGAGCAGTACTTC. Translating it yields CASSVGSGNYEQYF. Drawing the rest from reference TRBV9 and TRBJ2-7, the complete variable domain is DSGVTQTPKHLITATGQRVTLRCSPRSGDLSVYWYQQSLDQGLQFLIQYYNGEERAKGNILERFSAQQFPDLHSELNLSSLELGDSALYFCASSVGSGNYEQYFGPGTRLTVT.

The rearrangement joins TRBV7-3 to TRBJ2-3, with 16 positions matching TRBD2. V shed 4 bases and J 3 bases; nucleotides not matched to a gene: 7. The length of the CDR3 is 18 residues. Per germline, CDR1 SGHTA and CDR2 FQGTGA. CDR3 sequence: CASSSPGLAGGRTDTQYF. The CDR3 DNA reads TGTGCCAGCAGCTCACCGGGACTAGCGGGGGGGCGTACAGATACGCAGTATTTT.

J is TRBJ1-2 and V is TRBV5-6; 9 bases fit TRBD1. Germline CDR1 reads SGHDT; CDR2 reads YYEEEE. This CDR3 spans 14 amino acids. V lost 2 bases, J lost 7 bases, and 6 bases stayed unmatched. The CDR3 sequence is CASSFRGQGGGYTF. The CDR3 bases are TGTGCCAGCAGCTTCCGGGGACAGGGCGGTGGCTACACCTTC.

The V call is TRBV19, the J call TRBJ1-1; 9 bases align to TRBD1. The CDR3 has 20 amino acids. In germline, CDR1 is LNHDA, CDR2 SQIVND (reference sequence). V dropped 2 bases and J dropped 8; count of bases not matched to a gene: 24. The CDR3 sequence is CASSIWNRGRIGASPIEAFF. The CDR3 DNA reads TGTGCCAGTAGTATATGGAACAGGGGGCGAATCGGTGCCAGCCCTATCGAAGCTTTCTTT.

This clone was recorded once. The rearrangement uses TRBV18 and TRBJ1-1; perhaps TRBD1 as D (5 bases). CDR3 size: 14 residues. CDR1 and CDR2 from the germline V gene are KGHSH and LQKENI. The ends were cut back, 3 bases at V and 1 base at J, with 9 bases in the middle. The CDR3 reads CASSPGPQNTEAFF. The CDR3, as DNA: TGTGCCAGCTCACCGGGGCCACAGAACACTGAAGCTTTCTTT.

This clone was recorded only once. The identical CDR3 is also encoded by other nucleotide sequences in the sample. This rearrangement joins TRBV18 to TRBJ2-7; a possible D gene is TRBD1 (5 bases). Trimming removed 3 bases at V and 0 bases at J, with 9 bases between. CDR1 KGHSH and CDR2 LQKENI come from the germline V gene. The CDR3 runs 14 residues. The CDR3 reads CASSPKGDSYEQYF. CDR3 coding DNA: TGTGCCAGCTCACCGAAAGGGGACTCCTACGAGCAGTACTTC. The full variable domain, with the rest looked up from reference TRBV18 and TRBJ2-7, is NAGVMQNPRHLVRRRGQEARLRCSPMKGHSHVYWYRQLPEEGLKFMVYLQKENIIDESGMPKERFSAEFPKEGPSILRIQQVVRGDSAAYFCASSPKGDSYEQYFGPGTRLTVT.

CDR3: CASSQDRYGYTF. The DNA of the CDR3 is TGCGCCAGCAGCCAAGATCGGTATGGCTACACCTTC. The chain combines TRBV4-3 with TRBJ1-2; D is undetermined. Trimming left V 0 bases short and J 5 bases short, with 4 bases between. Germline V gives CDR1 LGHNA, CDR2 YSLEER. CDR3 length: 12 amino acids.

The CDR3 DNA reads TGTGCCAGCAGCCGGACAGGGGAAGTCACTGAAGCTTTCTTT. Protein product: CASSRTGEVTEAFF. This chain uses TRBV6-5 with TRBJ1-1, with 9 bases lining up with TRBD1. The CDR3 loop spans 14 amino acids. Losses at the gene ends were 6 bases for V and 4 bases for J; bases not matched to a gene: 6. Germline V lookup: CDR1 MNHEY, CDR2 SVGAGI.

This clone appeared a few times. The V gene is TRBV7-9, the J gene TRBJ2-7; no firm D call. The CDR3 contains 17 residues. Germline CDR1 and CDR2: SEHNR and FQNEAQ (reference sequence). V shed 0 bases and J shed 5 bases, with 20 bases lying between them. The CDR3 loop is CASSLAHIDMRIDEQYF. CDR3 in DNA: TGTGCCAGCAGCTTAGCCCACATCGACATGCGTATCGACGAGCAGTACTTC.

This sequence joins TRBV12-3 or TRBV12-4 and TRBJ1-5; no clear D. The ends were cut back, 6 bases at V and 4 bases at J, with 10 bases in the middle. This CDR3 has 13 amino acids. This CDR3 is CASSSRENQPQHF. The CDR3 coding sequence is TGTGCCAGCAGCTCACGGGAGAATCAGCCCCAGCATTTT.

J is TRBJ2-3 and V is TRBV5-5; 7 bases agree with TRBD2. The CDR3 is made up of 13 amino acids. V shed 1 base, J shed 6 bases, and the junction held 2 bases outside the gene matches. The germline CDR1 and CDR2 sequences are SGHKS and YYEKEE (reference sequence). The CDR3 loop reads CASSLYSGDTQYF. In DNA form, the CDR3 reads TGTGCCAGCAGCTTGTATAGCGGGGATACGCAGTATTTT.

The V call is TRBV5-6, the J call TRBJ2-7, with 12 bases identical to TRBD1. Germline V gene data show CDR1 as SGHDT and CDR2 as YYEEEE. The V segment lost 0 bases and the J segment 5 bases; nucleotides outside the gene matches: 3. The CDR3 has 15 amino acids. This CDR3 reads CASSLEGQGAHEQYF. The CDR3 DNA reads as TGTGCCAGCAGCTTGGAGGGACAGGGGGCCCACGAGCAGTACTTC.

The genes are TRBV19 and TRBJ1-6; D remains unclear. The V end lost 3 bases, the J end lost 7 bases, and 13 bases lay between the germline ends. This CDR3 region has 15 residues. Germline CDR1 is LNHDA and CDR2 is SQIVND (reference sequence). CDR3 nucleotide sequence: TGTGCCAGTAGTATGGTTGCGGGAAAAAATTCACCCCTCCACTTT. It yields the protein CASSMVAGKNSPLHF.

This chain connects TRBV5-1 to TRBJ1-2; TRBD1 might be the D (5 bases). V lost 4 bases and J lost 8, with 18 bases in between. CDR3 length: 14 amino acids. Germline V gene data show CDR1 as SGHRS and CDR2 as YFSETQ. CDR3 residues: CASSPTVLAGGYTF. In DNA, the CDR3 is TGCGCCAGCAGCCCAACGGTACTAGCAGGGGGCTACACCTTC.

This chain uses TRBV18 with TRBJ1-1; TRBD1 agrees at 10 bases. The germline CDR1 and CDR2 sequences are KGHSH and LQKENI. The CDR3 has 14 residues. V dropped 5 bases and J dropped 6; count of bases not matched to a gene: 6. The CDR3: CASSAGTGVAEAFF. Written as DNA, the CDR3 is TGTGCCAGCTCAGCCGGGACAGGGGTAGCTGAAGCTTTCTTT.

This clone came up once. The rearrangement joins TRBV11-3 to TRBJ2-7; D not resolved. CDR3 length: 12 residues. Trimming cost V 5 bases and J 0 bases, with 5 bases left between them. Germline V gene sequence: CDR1 SGHNT, CDR2 YENEEA. The CDR3 region has the DNA TGTGCCAGCAGCCGCAGCTCCTACGAGCAGTACTTC. It is translated as CASSRSSYEQYF. Drawing the rest from reference TRBV11-3 and TRBJ2-7, the complete variable domain is EAGVVQSPRYKIIEKKQPVAFWCNPISGHNTLYWYLQNLGQGPELLIRYENEEAVDDSQLPKDRFSAERLKGVDSTLKIQPAELGDSAVYLCASSRSSYEQYFGPGTRLTVT.

The chain is built from TRBV7-6 and TRBJ2-1, with TRBD2 as a possible D gene (5 bases). There are 13 residues in the CDR3. V lost 5 bases, J lost 12 bases, and 17 bases lay in between. Germline-derived CDR1 and CDR2 are SGHVS and FNYEAQ. CDR3 region: CASSPRPTDWQFF. CDR3 DNA: TGTGCCAGCAGCCCCAGACCGACGGACTGGCAGTTCTTC.